Listed here is a single TCR beta chain. Its binding antigen is unknown. There are no base qualities to consult, and no much larger clone falls within one base. This entry is derived from a study of cytomegalovirus exposure and HLA in healthy donors (TCRdb year 2017). Study-wide context: In an earlier analysis of several hundred of the donors, 250 to 350 Gb of sequence data and some 120 million unique TCR beta sequences from 180 million or so T cells were reported. About 310 gigabases of sequencing data and around 87 million unique TCR sequences were included in an early release covering several hundred HLA-typed donors. Among the roughly 410 genotyped donors, 75% to 90% belonged to the genetic ancestry cluster associated with self-reported Caucasian donors. The study aimed to test whether signatures of past pathogen exposure could be identified by cataloging public T cell receptors. The T cell repertoires of several hundred subjects were profiled by immunosequencing and related to cytomegalovirus serostatus. Besides the first cohort of under 700 subjects, a separate validation cohort made up of 120 different subjects was used. To predict cytomegalovirus infection status, the study brought together high-throughput TCR immunosequencing, statistical association of individual TCRs with disease status, and machine learning. In a later analysis, previously published TCR beta repertoires from about 670 donors were re-analyzed and high-resolution HLA genotyping was added so that TCR occurrence patterns could be studied. In the later analysis, no new phenotypic data were used to find candidate immune exposures; instead, reliance was placed on TCR beta sequences and their occurrence across donors. An earlier analysis of 587 of the donors used high-throughput TCR beta sequencing to judge whether each TCR beta V gene segment behaved as functional or pseudogenic. Donor age, sex, ethnicity and CMV serostatus were compiled together with the repertoire data. A later genetic analysis used genome-wide SNP genotypes for about three fifths of the 666 donors, treating that subset as a discovery cohort. All discovery cohort repertoires had been generated on a single sequencing platform. HLA typing covered class I and class II loci at four-digit resolution. Typing coverage varied by locus: about 620-640 donors for A, B, C, DRB1 and DQB1; approximately 520 for DQA1; over 600 for DPA1; fewer than 480 for DPB1. Four to six DR-DQ haplotypes were handled as single units for association and clustering, since linkage in the cohort was strong. Across approximately 400 genotyped donors of the cohort, an average of roughly 200,000 unique TCR beta nucleotide sequences per donor were sequenced, and 15% to 20% of those sequences were non-productive. Study-wide findings and limitations: Sequencing depth was assumed to be roughly uniform across donors in the presence/absence analyses, though that assumption may not hold. According to a later analysis, TCR association rates differed among HLA loci, with DRB1 alleles showing the most associated TCRs and HLA-C alleles showing the fewest. Immune exposure information for the cohort was limited to CMV serostatus. The classifier was reported to diagnose cytomegalovirus status with high specificity and sensitivity in both the original cohort and the validation cohort. A cluster of highly shared sequence variants was judged likely to represent a technical artifact of the sequencing pipeline. Some IMGT-functional V segments, including TRBV6-2 and TRBV6-3, could not be distinguished by the 87-base-pair reads and were therefore excluded. Because some donors lacked HLA typing at each locus, the association tests relied only on the typed subset. A later analysis found that HLA-associated TCR beta chains were more clonally expanded and had lower generation probabilities than equally common non-associated chains. The authors suggested that the approach could potentially be generalized to other disease states and immunological phenotypes. Strong co-occurrence of HLA alleles, especially DR and DQ, made assigning TCR associations to individual alleles difficult. Broadly in line with IMGT annotations, most TCR beta V segments showed up in productive rearrangements about 90% or about 30% of the time in an earlier analysis of about 500 of the donors. A further reported finding was that TCR beta sequences accurately predicted the HLA-A and HLA-B alleles for most subjects in the first cohort. In vitro tests confirmed that a few of the cytomegalovirus-associated TCR beta chains recognize cytomegalovirus antigens. A later genetic analysis reported fewer N-insertions in productive TCRs among donors in an Asian-associated ancestry cluster than the roughly 620-donor mean. The study gave a list of 150 to 200 TCR beta chains associated with cytomegalovirus. Across donors, most TCR sequences were observed very rarely, whereas some public TCRs were present in many individuals. Several of the top co-occurrence clusters appeared to be linked to parvovirus B19, influenza, CMV and Epstein-Barr virus, according to a later analysis. In a later analysis, 15,000 to 20,000 TCR beta sequences were associated with specific HLA alleles at a false discovery rate of 0.05. Only TCR beta chains were sequenced in this cohort, and the absence of alpha or paired-chain data limited detectable features. According to a later analysis, most CMV-associated TCR beta chains appeared to be HLA-restricted, and the HLA associations seemed to be driven largely by CMV exposure. Because counts were too low, about 18 rarely observed V segments, including chromosome 9 orphons, were excluded from the earlier analysis of about 500 of the donors. A later genetic analysis associated a missense DCLRE1C variant with V-gene and J-gene trimming of TCR beta chains, and an independent cohort replicated the association. Correlated functional status among segregating V segments might be attributable to linkage disequilibrium, but an unknown experimental factor could not be ruled out.

The cohort consisted of 600 to 750 healthy bone marrow donors. At the time of sampling, all cohort members were nominally healthy, though unrecorded immune exposures were likely present. The donor tested CMV seronegative and was one of the 352 seronegative cohort members. Each donor provided a peripheral blood sample, and peripheral blood mononuclear cells were used for TCR beta sequencing. The Qiagen DNeasy Blood Extraction Kit was used to extract genomic DNA from the blood cell samples. The germline V gene provides CDR1 MGHRA and CDR2 YSYEKL. Trimming costs V 4 bases and J 1 base, and their ends lie 11 bases apart. Including the terminal cysteine and phenylalanine, the CDR3 comprises 15 residues. Just CDR3 DNA is preserved here, 45 bases in frame from base 1. Receptors were amplified or captured by the immunoSEQ multiplex PCR assay. For the multiplex PCR, a mixture combining 60 forward primers for TCR Vbeta segments and 13 reverse primers for TCR Jbeta segments was used. The CDR3 region of rearranged TCR beta genes was amplified from genomic DNA by a multiplex PCR assay. On the Illumina HiSeq System, the amplified TCR beta libraries were sequenced as 87-base-pair reads. As for the original processing: Across the 670 or so repertoires, a later analysis counted 60 million to 90 million unique TCR beta chains, 9.5 million to 12 million of which were shared by at least two donors. To remove PCR and sequencing errors, raw reads were error-corrected and collapsed into unique sequences using a nearest-neighbor algorithm that merged closely related sequences. Alignment of CDR3 sequences to IMGT reference sequences was used to assign V, D and J gene segments. Each retained sequence needed at least a six-nucleotide match to both a V gene segment and a J gene segment. A rearrangement counted as productive if the CDR3 had no stop codons and remained in frame with V and J, and every other rearrangement counted as non-productive. CDR3 was defined according to IMGT convention as the region running from the second conserved V-encoded cysteine to the conserved J-encoded phenylalanine. Sequences without an unambiguous match to a single V gene segment were excluded from the earlier analysis of about 600 of the donors. In an earlier analysis of 587 of the donors, V segments were called functional above 56.7% productive rearrangements and were called segregating when the between-donor standard deviation exceeded 5%. A statistical classification framework was built for diagnosing cytomegalovirus status from the catalog of TCR beta chain sequences. A later analysis assigned V and J genes by comparing TCR nucleotide sequences with IMGT/GENE-DB human TR gene sequences. Using the TCRdist pipeline, a later analysis assigned CDR3 sequences along with most-parsimonious VDJ recombination scenarios. In a later analysis, each TCR beta chain was defined by its CDR3 amino acid sequence together with its V-gene family, and reads lacking a unique V-gene family were excluded. In a later analysis, nearly 600 highly shared, low-generation-probability nucleotide sequences were removed to address suspected cross-contamination and a sequencing artifact. In a later analysis, a clonal expansion index was calculated for each public chain from normalized within-repertoire ranks of inferred template counts. In a later analysis, generation probabilities were computed using a VDJ recombination model fitted to out-of-frame rearrangements, and the results were checked against IGoR. A later analysis scored TCR-TCR, TCR-HLA and TCR-CMV co-occurrence with hypergeometric tests, applying a repertoire-size bias correction to TCR pairs. A later analysis estimated false discovery rates by permuting HLA or CMV assignments 20 times. In a later analysis, co-occurring TCRs were grouped with DBSCAN, and TCRdist sequence similarity was added when clustering was performed within HLA-allele-positive subsets. Co-occurrence clustering excluded repertoires with fewer than 30,000 or more than 120,000 public chains, plus five with anomalous nucleotide sharing. This immuneACCESS table, as held by TCRdb, lists in-frame sequences with V and J called but not all clones. Of the missing ones, under half trace to an unresolved V gene in checked studies; the others have no known cause. V and J calls and clone size come straight from that table; D and trimming were deduced from the DNA. Present in this sample are around 220,000 clones, 70% to 80% of which were seen just once. About 16% of the sample is held by the ten biggest clonotypes.

The chain joins TRBV4-1 to TRBJ1-3; confidence is insufficient to name the D gene. This TCR came from a man aged 35-49 years in good health and CMV-seronegative. The sample consisted of PBMCs. The CDR3 reads as follows: CASSRTEISGNTIYF. DNA sequence: TGCGCCAGCAGCCGAACGGAGATATCTGGAAACACCATATATTTT.